Listed below are T cell receptor beta chains from one sample, sequenced in a study of vaccination effects on CD4 cells after COVID-19. This table comes from immunoSEQ multiplex PCR, and its TCRdb copy is limited to in-frame clones, with some not included. There are about 35,000 clones in the sample; approximately 82% occur only once, and more than 1.3% lies in the top ten. Their antigen targets remain unknown. The sequencing used CD4+ T cells from PBMCs cultured with HCoV-NL63 spike peptides, collected after COVID-19 vaccination. Receptors originate from a human donor who received a COVID-19 vaccine. Some clones in this sample may be carry-over from other donors' samples. CDR3s include the opening cysteine and the closing phenylalanine or tryptophan. D genes are given only for firm matches. Part of the rows lack a size; the others show once, few, many or a class for expanded clones.

CDR3 length	clone size	V gene	D gene	J gene	CDR3 DNA	CDR3 protein
13	-	TRBV19	-	TRBJ2-2	TGTGCCAGTTCTAGAGGGAGGACCGGGGAGCTGTTTTTT	CASSRGRTGELFF
11	-	TRBV7-9	-	TRBJ2-3	TGTGCCAGCAGCCAGGGAGATACGCAGTATTTT	CASSQGDTQYF
13	-	TRBV7-8	-	TRBJ1-5	TGTGCCAGCAGCTTAGCCCAGCAATCAAACCAGCATTTT	CASSLAQQSNQHF
14	-	TRBV6-2/TRBV6-3	-	TRBJ1-1	TGTGCCAGCAGTTACCTAGGGCAGAACACTGAAGCTTTCTTT	CASSYLGQNTEAFF
13	-	TRBV2	-	TRBJ1-1	TGTGCCAGCGGGTCGGAGGGGAACACTGAAGCTTTCTTT	CASGSEGNTEAFF
14	once	TRBV6-4	TRBD1	TRBJ2-2	TGTGCCAGCACGACAGGGCCAAACACCGGGGAGCTGTTTTTT	CASTTGPNTGELFF
14	-	TRBV19	-	TRBJ2-5	TGTGCCAGTAGTCGCCGGGACTCTCAAGAGACCCAGTACTTC	CASSRRDSQETQYF
13	-	TRBV29-1	-	TRBJ2-5	TGCAGCGTAGTGCGGGGCCCGCAAGAGACCCAGTACTTC	CSVVRGPQETQYF
12	few	TRBV6-5	TRBD1	TRBJ1-5	TGTGCCAGCGGGACAGGGAGGCAGCCCCAGCATTTT	CASGTGRQPQHF
11	-	TRBV11-2	-	TRBJ2-5	TGTGCCAGCAGCTTAGCGGAGACCCAGTACTTC	CASSLAETQYF
16	-	TRBV4-1	-	TRBJ1-4	TGCGCCAGCAGCCAAGAAGTAAGTCAGGGTCGCGAAAAACTGTTTTTT	CASSQEVSQGREKLFF
13	few	TRBV27	-	TRBJ1-5	TGTGCCAGCAGTGATGCGTTTTGGCAGCCCCAGCATTTT	CASSDAFWQPQHF
12	-	TRBV10-2	-	TRBJ1-6	TGCGCCAGCAGTGACCCTAATTCACCCCTCCACTTT	CASSDPNSPLHF
16	-	TRBV3-1/TRBV3-2	TRBD1	TRBJ1-1	TGTGCCAGCAGCCAAGAGCAGGCCCAGGGGGACACTGAAGCTTTCTTT	CASSQEQAQGDTEAFF
15	-	TRBV6-5	TRBD2	TRBJ2-1	TGTGCCAGCAGCCTACTAGCGGTCCTTCAGAATGAGCAGTTCTTC	CASSLLAVLQNEQFF
16	-	TRBV7-3	TRBD2	TRBJ2-5	TGTGCCAGCAGCCTCGGACTAGCGGGGGGGCTTGAGACCCAGTACTTC	CASSLGLAGGLETQYF
19	-	TRBV4-1	TRBD1	TRBJ1-3	TGCGCCAGCAGCGTACTGGTCCCGACAGGGAAGAGCTCTGGAAACACCATATATTTT	CASSVLVPTGKSSGNTIYF
15	once	TRBV20-1	TRBD2	TRBJ2-5	TGCAGTGCTAGTTTGGCTAGCGGGGTACAAGAGACCCAGTACTTC	CSASLASGVQETQYF
17	once	TRBV5-1	TRBD1	TRBJ2-1	TGCGCCAGCAGACCGGGGACAGGGGGCTATTTAGGAAATGAGCAGTTCTTC	CASRPGTGGYLGNEQFF
14	-	TRBV3-1/TRBV3-2	-	TRBJ2-3	TGTGCCAGCAGCCAAGAGCAGATCACAGATACGCAGTATTTT	CASSQEQITDTQYF
14	-	TRBV3-1/TRBV3-2	-	TRBJ2-3	TGTGCCAGCAGCGTGGACTATGCGGCGGATACGCAGTATTTT	CASSVDYAADTQYF
16	-	TRBV7-2	TRBD1	TRBJ2-2	TGTGCCAGCAGCTTTCAGGGACAGGGGGCCGGCGGGGAGCTGTTTTTT	CASSFQGQGAGGELFF
14	few	TRBV6-5	TRBD2	TRBJ2-5	TGTGCCAGCAGTTACCCGGGGGGTGGAGAGACCCAGTACTTC	CASSYPGGGETQYF
10	-	TRBV2	-	TRBJ1-1	TGTGCCAGCAATTATGATCGAGCTTTCTTT	CASNYDRAFF
11	-	TRBV11-3	-	TRBJ2-2	TGTGCCAGCAGCCCTGGCGGGGAGCTGTTTTTT	CASSPGGELFF
17	-	TRBV29-1	-	TRBJ1-1	TGCAGCGTCGTCCGGGGTTTAGGGGGGTCCATGAACACTGAAGCTTTCTTT	CSVVRGLGGSMNTEAFF
16	-	TRBV19	-	TRBJ2-2	TGTGCCAGTAGTATAGTTCCGGGGGCGAACACCGGGGAGCTGTTTTTT	CASSIVPGANTGELFF
13	few	TRBV5-4	-	TRBJ1-1	TGTGCCAGCAGCTTGGCCGGAGAGGGGGGAGCTTTCTTT	CASSLAGEGGAFF
16	few	TRBV7-3	TRBD2	TRBJ2-5	TGTGCCAGCAGCTTAAGGGCTAGCGGGGGGCAAGAGACCCAGTACTTC	CASSLRASGGQETQYF
13	-	TRBV12-3/TRBV12-4	-	TRBJ1-1	TGTGCCAGCAGTTTTGGGCCGAACACTGAAGCTTTCTTT	CASSFGPNTEAFF
13	-	TRBV14	-	TRBJ2-3	TGTGCCTCCTCTAACCCGGGCACAGATACGCAGTATTTT	CASSNPGTDTQYF
14	-	TRBV7-6	-	TRBJ2-5	TGTGCCAGCAGTACCAACGGGGGTCGGGAGACCCAGTACTTC	CASSTNGGRETQYF
15	once	TRBV19	TRBD1	TRBJ1-1	TGTGCCAGTAGAGAGGACAGGGCTACGAACACTGAAGCTTTCTTT	CASREDRATNTEAFF
15	-	TRBV6-1	-	TRBJ1-2	TGTGCCAGCAGTGAAGCCTCAACAGACCTCTATGGCTACACCTTC	CASSEASTDLYGYTF
16	-	TRBV5-1	-	TRBJ2-3	TGCGCCAGCAGCCCCGGGGGATTGGGGAGCACAGATACGCAGTATTTT	CASSPGGLGSTDTQYF
15	-	TRBV18	-	TRBJ2-3	TGTGCCAGCTCACAGCTAGCAGGTAGCACAGATACGCAGTATTTT	CASSQLAGSTDTQYF
15	-	TRBV18	-	TRBJ2-3	TGTGCCAGCTCCCCTGACTCTACCTTCACAGATACGCAGTATTTT	CASSPDSTFTDTQYF
11	-	TRBV19	-	TRBJ1-1	TGTGCCAGTAGTTTCGGTTCTGAAGCTTTCTTT	CASSFGSEAFF
16	-	TRBV7-3	-	TRBJ1-2	TGTGCCAGCAGCTTAACGGGTTACGAAGGGCGCTATGGCTACACCTTC	CASSLTGYEGRYGYTF
15	-	TRBV6-4	TRBD2	TRBJ2-2	TGTGCCAGCAGTGTCGACGGGGGGGGCACCGGGGAGCTGTTTTTT	CASSVDGGGTGELFF